This T cell receptor beta chain was obtained from a study of memory CD4+ T cells and cytomegalovirus serostatus. Overall study: This sample comes from healthy Belgian adults, eight to ten CMV seropositive, approximately 25 seronegative.

In the case of this clone: The identical CDR3 is also encoded by other nucleotide sequences in the sample.

TCRdb's copy holds only in-frame clones and misses some; the assay was immunoSEQ multiplex PCR. In the table there are about 57,000 clones, 65% to 80% of which are singletons. This CDR3 has 14 residues. Germline-derived CDR1 and CDR2 are SEHNR and FQNEAQ (reference sequence). V lost 3 bases to trimming and J lost 2 bases, with 10 bases between them. The sort gate was single viable CD3+CD4+CD8-CD45RO+ cells for memory CD4+ T cells. The specimen sequenced was memory CD4+ T cells from blood. The rearrangement joins TRBV7-9 to TRBJ2-5; D tentatively reads TRBD1 or TRBD2 (6 bases each). This receptor was identified in an adult in good health and CMV-seronegative. DNA of the CDR3: TGTGCCAGCAGCTTTAGGGGGGAGCAAGAGACCCAGTACTTC. Residues: CASSFRGEQETQYF.